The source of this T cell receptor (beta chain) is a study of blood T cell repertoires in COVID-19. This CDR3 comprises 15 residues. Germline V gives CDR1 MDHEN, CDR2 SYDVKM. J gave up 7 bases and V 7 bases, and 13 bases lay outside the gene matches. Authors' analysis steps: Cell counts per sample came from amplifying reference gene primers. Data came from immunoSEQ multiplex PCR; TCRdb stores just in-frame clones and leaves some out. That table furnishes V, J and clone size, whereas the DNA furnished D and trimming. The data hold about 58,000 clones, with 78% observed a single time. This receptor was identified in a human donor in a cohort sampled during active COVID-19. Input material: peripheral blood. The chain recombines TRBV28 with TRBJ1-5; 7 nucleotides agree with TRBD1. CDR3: CASIKSGGLGQPQHF. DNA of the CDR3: TGTGCCAGCATAAAATCAGGGGGATTAGGGCAGCCCCAGCATTTT. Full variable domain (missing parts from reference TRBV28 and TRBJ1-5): DVKVTQSSRYLVKRTGEKVFLECVQDMDHENMFWYRQDPGLGLRLIYFSYDVKMKEKGDIPEGYSVSREKKERFSLILESASTNQTSMYLCASIKSGGLGQPQHFGDGTRLSIL.